This T cell receptor (beta chain) was identified in a study of cytomegalovirus exposure and HLA in healthy donors. Study findings and constraints: In a later analysis, an Asian-associated ancestry cluster reportedly showed fewer N-insertions than the approximately 700-donor mean. Later analysis demonstrated an association between a missense DCLRE1C variant and TCR beta V- and J-gene trimming.

Amplification used 60 Vbeta primers and 13 Jbeta primers. The method was immunoSEQ multiplex PCR; TCRdb's version includes in-frame clones alone and lacks a portion of them. The data show approximately 140,000 clones, with 73% seen just once and 1.3% held by the top ten. Remarks on this clone: Antigen specificity is unknown. Other DNA sequences in the sample encode the same CDR3.

After removal of 4 bases from V and 2 bases from J, the junction contained 2 bases not matched to a gene. The CDR3 sequence is 14 residues long. Germline lookup yields CDR1 LGHNA and CDR2 YNFKEQ. Input material: PBMCs. This TCR was recovered from a woman aged 35 to 49 in good health and CMV-seronegative. The chain carries TRBV4-2 and TRBJ1-2, with 9 bases matching TRBD1. CDR3 nucleotides: TGTGCCAGCAGCCCTGACAGGGGGAACTATGGCTACACCTTC. Protein sequence: CASSPDRGNYGYTF.